The table lists the clone carrying this T cell receptor beta chain with many counts. Its antigen is as yet unknown. Trimming took 1 base from V and 4 from J, leaving 8 bases between them. CDR1 and CDR2 (germline): SEHNR, FQNEAQ (reference sequence). This CDR3 has 13 residues. This entry is derived from a study of Graves' ophthalmopathy and Graves' hyperthyroidism. A duration under 3 months, NOSPECS ≥4, CAS ≥3 and moderate-to-severe activity characterized the donors with ophthalmopathy. The study excluded patients with other autoimmune diseases, uncontrolled infections, pregnancy or lactation. Broader study findings: Blood shared most expanded thyroid clonotypes above 0.001 frequency. With about 87% sensitivity and over 65% specificity, a 13-signature model separated ophthalmopathy from stable hyperthyroidism.

Amplifying from RNA transcripts, the study obtained TCR beta CDR3 regions. HTBI primers primed a first-round RT-PCR, and a second-round multiplex PCR followed. TCRdb re-derived calls from the multiplex PCR reads in MiXCR, one entry per CDR3 protein. In the table there are over 200,000 distinct CDR3 sequences, roughly 29% of which are singletons. The sequencing sample was made of peripheral blood. The rearrangement uses TRBV7-9 and TRBJ2-7; D remains unclear. The TCR was taken from a man between 50 and 59 years old with Graves' ophthalmopathy. CDR3 loop: CASSLDPEYEQYF. Here the CDR3 DNA reads TGTGCCAGCAGCTTAGATCCAGAATACGAGCAGTACTTC.